This TCR beta chain appears in the sequencing data of a study of long-term antiretroviral therapy in people with HIV. CDR1 is SGHTA and CDR2 is FQGTGA in the germline V gene. This CDR3 is 16 amino acids long. Trimming took off 3 bases at V and 4 bases at J, with 16 bases between the two ends. Samples were assayed with immunoSEQ v3.0 at survey level. Profiling relied on immunoSEQ multiplex PCR, and the TCRdb table lists in-frame clones only, not all of them. The repertoire has over 15,000 clones, around 84% of them found once; the top ten carry around 5.3%. This sequence joins TRBV7-3 and TRBJ1-3, with TRBD1 as a possible D gene (5 bases). The receptor was isolated from a woman in her forties with HIV. The sample was unsorted PBMCs, taken 0.5 years after starting antiretroviral therapy. CDR3 sequence: CASSLGPPGTGNTIYF. The CDR3 nucleotides are TGTGCCAGCAGCTTGGGACCTCCTGGGACCGGAAACACCATATATTTT.